One sample yielded the 10 T cell receptor beta chains listed below, sequenced in a study of shared clonotypes between healthy human individuals (dated by TCRdb to the early 2020s). CD8 naive samples consisted of CD45RO-negative cells that were positively selected for CCR7, yielding a CD45RA+CCR7+ population without TemRA cells. Library creation used the immunoSEQ multiplex PCR assay. The source is immuneACCESS, and TCRdb retained only in-frame sequences with V and J called. Part of the clones is not carried over; for the studies checked, unresolved V genes explain less than half of this, and the remainder is unexplained. The sample records around 2.1 million clones, approximately 94% of which are singletons. 1.5% to 2% of the sample is in the top ten clones. Sample: naive CD8+ T cells from PBMCs. The cell subset or site tag for this specimen amounts to: CD45RA+CCR7+. The origin of the receptors is a man aged 18-30 years in good health. Some clones in this sample may be carry-over from other donors' samples.

This chain uses TRBV27 with TRBJ2-3; a weak D match, TRBD1 (6 bases). Germline V CDR1 and CDR2: MNHEY, SMNVEV (reference sequence). V was cut by 3 bases and J by 0 bases, with 10 bases left in between. The CDR3 extends over 15 amino acids. This CDR3 reads CASSFWTASTDTQYF. CDR3 nucleotide sequence: TGTGCCAGCAGTTTCTGGACAGCTAGCACAGATACGCAGTATTTT.

CDR3 residues: CASSLMRRGSGNTIYF. For the CDR3, the DNA is TGTGCCAGCAGTTTAATGAGGAGGGGATCAGGAAACACCATATATTTT. This rearrangement joins TRBV28 to TRBJ1-3; perhaps TRBD1 as D (5 bases). There are 16 residues in the CDR3. Germline V gene data show CDR1 as MDHEN and CDR2 as SYDVKM. The V gene lost 2 bases and the J gene lost 4 bases, with 15 bases spanning the gap.

This clone was counted once. CDR3 sequence reads: CAITGTGGDYTF. The CDR3 DNA follows: TGTGCCATCACCGGGACAGGGGGCGACTACACCTTC. This sequence joins TRBV6-6 and TRBJ1-2; 12 bases agree with TRBD1. Trimming removed 10 bases from V and 10 bases from J; junction bases left unmatched: 7. Germline lookup yields CDR1 MNHNY and CDR2 SVGAGI (reference sequence). This CDR3 is 12 amino acids long.

Worth noting for this clone: Additional DNA sequences in this sample encode the identical CDR3. The V call is TRBV9, the J call TRBJ1-1, with 7 positions matching TRBD1. The CDR3 runs 15 residues. After removal of 2 bases from V and 5 bases from J, the junction contained 9 bases not matched to a gene. Germline lookup yields CDR1 SGDLS and CDR2 YYNGEE. The CDR3 here is CASSVTGDGGTEAFF. CDR3 DNA: TGTGCCAGCAGCGTCACAGGGGATGGAGGAACTGAAGCTTTCTTT. The full variable domain, rest sourced from reference TRBV9 and TRBJ1-1, is DSGVTQTPKHLITATGQRVTLRCSPRSGDLSVYWYQQSLDQGLQFLIQYYNGEERAKGNILERFSAQQFPDLHSELNLSSLELGDSALYFCASSVTGDGGTEAFFGQGTRLTVV.

This chain links TRBV7-9 with TRBJ2-7; D not certain. Germline CDR1 is SEHNR and CDR2 is FQNEAQ (reference sequence). Trimming left V 4 bases short and J 3 bases short, with 13 bases between. The CDR3 loop spans 14 amino acids. CDR3 loop: CASSSGAEIYEQYF. For the CDR3, the DNA is TGTGCCAGCAGCTCAGGAGCTGAAATCTACGAGCAGTACTTC.

This chain connects TRBV5-8 to TRBJ1-1; D gene unclear. CDR1 is SGHTS, CDR2 YDEGEE, per germline. Deletions cut 1 base from V and 1 base from J, with 8 bases between. This CDR3 contains 14 residues. The CDR3 region has the DNA TGTGCCAGCAGCTTGTCGGGGTGGAACACTGAAGCTTTCTTT. It encodes CASSLSGWNTEAFF.

The J gene is TRBJ2-3, the V gene TRBV2; maybe TRBD2 (6 bases). Germline V gene lookup returns CDR1 SNHLY and CDR2 FYNNEI. V dropped 3 bases and J dropped 5 bases, with 15 bases sitting between them. This CDR3 has 15 amino acids. The CDR3 DNA follows: TGTGCCAGCAGTGAGCTTGCGGGGAGCGAAGATACGCAGTATTTT. Encoded protein: CASSELAGSEDTQYF.

This chain connects TRBV6-1 to TRBJ2-1; the D gene is possibly TRBD2 (6 bases). The CDR3 has 16 amino acids. The germline V and J ends were trimmed by 3 bases and 0 bases, with 12 bases remaining between them. Germline loops: CDR1 MNHNS, CDR2 SASEGT. CDR3: CASSDMRGSSYNEQFF. CDR3 DNA sequence: TGTGCCAGCAGTGATATGCGGGGTAGCTCCTACAATGAGCAGTTCTTC.

This clone was recorded only once. This rearrangement joins TRBV5-1 to TRBJ2-1; 7 bases are shared with TRBD2. The V gene end was trimmed by 0 bases and the J gene end by 2 bases; junction bases not matched to a gene: 11. Germline CDR1 reads SGHRS; CDR2 reads YFSETQ. This CDR3 has 18 amino acids. The CDR3 sequence is CASSLARDTSVTYNEQFF. The CDR3 region has the DNA TGCGCCAGCAGCTTGGCCAGGGATACTAGCGTAACCTACAATGAGCAGTTCTTC.

V usage is TRBV7-9 and J usage is TRBJ2-7; D is perhaps TRBD1 or TRBD2 (5 bases each). The germline CDR1 and CDR2 sequences are SEHNR and FQNEAQ (reference sequence). Trimming removed 5 bases from V and 2 bases from J, with 13 bases in between. This CDR3 has 14 amino acids. CDR3 residues: CASSDPGTTYEQYF. CDR3 nucleotide sequence: TGTGCCAGCAGCGATCCCGGGACCACCTACGAGCAGTACTTC.